This T cell receptor (beta chain) was observed in a study of T-cell reconstitution after alpha-beta-depleted transplantation in children. Notes on the study in general: There were reportedly several hundred expanded graft clones from which alpha-beta T cells came about two months after transplant.

The sample holds a few counts of this clonotype. Antigen unknown. The trim removed 1 base at V and 3 bases at J, leaving 5 bases unmatched. There are 14 residues in the CDR3. Germline CDR1 and CDR2: SQVTM and ANQGSEA. The library targeted TCRbeta and was prepared with unique molecular identifiers. TCRdb passed the PCR reads through MiXCR, listing each CDR3 protein once. This table holds 800,000 to 1,000,000 distinct CDR3 sequences, about 26% found once. This TCR was sampled from a boy under three years old who had a stem cell transplant for SCID, so the T cells may come from the graft donor. The material sequenced was PBMCs, mostly from graft donor cells, taken 360 days after TCRalphabeta/CD19-depleted stem cell transplant. This chain joins TRBV29-1 and TRBJ2-7; 8 positions agree with TRBD1. The CDR3 DNA reads TGCAGCGTTGAAGGACAGGGGTGCCTCTACGAGCAGTACTTC. Amino acid sequence: CSVEGQGCLYEQYF.